This section outlines one T cell receptor (beta chain) sequence together with its context. The source of the sample is a study of cytomegalovirus exposure and HLA in healthy donors. This table comes from immunoSEQ multiplex PCR, and its TCRdb copy is limited to in-frame clones, with some not included. The data hold 150,000 to 200,000 clones, with about 89% observed a single time. V lost 4 bases, J lost 4 bases, and 3 bases stayed unmatched. Germline assignment: CDR1 SGDLS and CDR2 YYNGEE. The CDR3 has 13 residues. The V call is TRBV9, the J call TRBJ2-5; TRBD1 matches 8 bases. The sequence was collected from a young man in good health and CMV-seropositive. The material sequenced was PBMCs. The CDR3 DNA is TGTGCCAGCAGCTGGGGGACAGGAGAGACCCAGTACTTC. It codes for CASSWGTGETQYF.